A selection of T cell receptor beta chains follows, all from one sample in a study of cytomegalovirus exposure and HLA in healthy donors. TCRdb's table, derived via immunoSEQ multiplex PCR, lists solely in-frame clones and lacks some. The listing contains 150,000 or so clones. Specimen: PBMCs. These receptors originate from a woman in her sixties in good health and CMV-seronegative. Both conserved end residues are part of each CDR3. D genes are given only for firm matches.

CDR3 protein	CDR3 DNA	J gene	V gene	D gene
CASSIGSRNYGSPLHF	TGTGCCAGTAGTATTGGGTCCAGAAACTACGGTTCACCCCTCCACTTT	TRBJ1-6	TRBV19	NA
CASSPLTGGNQPQHF	TGCGCCAGCAGCCCCCTGACAGGGGGCAATCAGCCCCAGCATTTT	TRBJ1-5	TRBV5-1	TRBD1
CASSLGAGWEKLFF	TGTGCCAGCAGCCTAGGGGCTGGATGGGAAAAACTGTTTTTT	TRBJ1-4	TRBV7-6	NA
CASSQPPGAREETQYF	TGCGCCAGCAGCCAACCGCCAGGGGCCAGGGAAGAGACCCAGTACTTC	TRBJ2-5	TRBV4-1	NA
CASSWFPGQGGTDTQYF	TGTGCCAGCAGCTGGTTTCCGGGACAGGGAGGAACAGATACGCAGTATTTT	TRBJ2-3	TRBV5-5	TRBD1
CASRPGQGPYEQYF	TGTGCCAGTAGGCCGGGACAGGGACCCTACGAGCAGTACTTC	TRBJ2-7	TRBV19	TRBD1
CASSLKTGPYTGELFF	TGTGCCAGCAGCTTAAAGACAGGCCCTTACACCGGGGAGCTGTTTTTT	TRBJ2-2	TRBV7-9	NA
CASSLDPSNEQFF	TGTGCCAGCAGCTTGGACCCTAGCAATGAGCAGTTCTTC	TRBJ2-1	TRBV5-4	NA
CASSETIGSYNEQFF	TGTGCCAGCAGCGAAACTATCGGCTCCTACAATGAGCAGTTCTTC	TRBJ2-1	TRBV9	NA
CASSPNAGRNTEAFF	TGTGCCAGCAGCCCGAATGCGGGGAGGAACACTGAAGCTTTCTTT	TRBJ1-1	TRBV5-6	NA
CAAAENGELFF	TGTGCCGCGGCGGAAAACGGGGAGCTGTTTTTT	TRBJ2-2	TRBV25-1	NA
CASSLLGANSPLHF	TGTGCCAGCAGCTTGCTGGGGGCCAATTCACCCCTCCACTTT	TRBJ1-6	TRBV7-9	NA